This entry lists 32 T cell receptor beta chains sequenced from one sample in a study of CD8 T cells in Susac syndrome. Reverse transcription used roughly 0.5 to 1 ug RNA and random hexamers. Using its own MiXCR run on the immunoSEQ multiplex PCR reads, TCRdb lists one record per CDR3 protein. Here the sample spans 200,000 to 250,000 distinct CDR3 sequences, 92% being singletons. Material: CD8+ T cells from PBMCs. The source is a human donor with multiple sclerosis.

This chain connects TRBV5-1 to TRBJ1-4; D not certain. V lost 0 bases, J lost 0 bases, and 9 bases lay in between. There are 16 residues in the CDR3. CDR1 is SGHRS, CDR2 YFSETQ, per germline. DNA of the CDR3: TGCGCCAGCAGCTTGGACCAAACGGCAACTAATGAAAAACTGTTTTTT. Translating it yields CASSLDQTATNEKLFF.

V and J are TRBV2 and TRBJ2-5; D not resolved. V was shortened by 6 bases and J by 0 bases, with 8 bases between the two germline ends. The CDR3 runs 13 residues. Germline V gene lookup returns CDR1 SNHLY and CDR2 FYNNEI. CDR3 in amino acids: CASRGRYQETQYF. CDR3 coding DNA: TGTGCCAGCAGAGGACGGTACCAAGAGACCCAGTACTTC. Drawing the rest from reference TRBV2 and TRBJ2-5, the complete variable domain is EPEVTQTPSHQVTQMGQEVILRCVPISNHLYFYWYRQILGQKVEFLVSFYNNEISEKSEIFDDQFSVERPDGSNFTLKIRSTKLEDSAMYFCASRGRYQETQYFGPGTRLLVL.

The gene calls are TRBV12-3 or TRBV12-4 and TRBJ2-1, with 11 bases identical to TRBD2. J was trimmed by 4 bases and V by 7 bases; bases with no gene match: 6. The CDR3 spans 15 residues. The CDR3 DNA is TGTGCCAGCACCTTGACTAGCGGGAATTACAATGAGCAGTTCTTC. As protein: CASTLTSGNYNEQFF.

V is TRBV18 and J is TRBJ1-5, with a tentative D call TRBD1 (5 bases). V was cut by 2 bases and J by 1 base, with 6 bases left in between. The V gene's germline CDR1 is KGHSH and CDR2 LQKENI. The CDR3 sequence is 14 residues long. In DNA, the CDR3 is TGTGCCAGCTCACCAGGGGCCAGCAATCAGCCCCAGCATTTT. It encodes CASSPGASNQPQHF.

The chain recombines TRBV6-2 or TRBV6-3 with TRBJ2-1; D gene uncertain. Trimming left V 4 bases short and J 0 bases short, with 7 bases between. CDR1 and CDR2 from the germline V gene are MNHEY and SVGEGT. The CDR3 covers 14 residues. The CDR3 reads CASSSLSSYNEQFF. CDR3 sequence (DNA): TGTGCCAGCAGTTCCTTAAGCTCCTACAATGAGCAGTTCTTC.

The rearrangement links TRBV11-2 to TRBJ2-3; TRBD2 agrees at 13 bases. With V trimmed by 8 bases and J by 4 bases, 3 bases remained unmatched. From germline, CDR1 is SGHAT and CDR2 FQNNGV. The CDR3 totals 14 residues. This CDR3 is CASAGLAGADTQYF. The DNA for the CDR3 is TGTGCCAGCGCTGGACTAGCGGGAGCAGATACGCAGTATTTT. The complete variable domain, with remaining parts taken from reference TRBV11-2 and TRBJ2-3, reads EAGVAQSPRYKIIEKRQSVAFWCNPISGHATLYWYQQILGQGPKLLIQFQNNGVVDDSQLPKDRFSAERLKGVDSTLKIQPAKLEDSAVYLCASAGLAGADTQYFGPGTRLTVL.

CDR3 DNA sequence: TGTGCCAGCAGTTTCGGACAGGGAGGGACTGAAGCTTTCTTT. It codes for CASSFGQGGTEAFF. This sequence joins TRBV6-5 and TRBJ1-1; TRBD1 matches at 8 bases. Germline assignment: CDR1 MNHEY and CDR2 SVGAGI. This CDR3 is 14 amino acids long. V was clipped by 4 bases and J by 5 bases; unmatched bases: 6.

This clonotype showed up just once. This chain joins TRBV11-2 and TRBJ2-7; D may match TRBD1 or TRBD2 (5 bases each). This CDR3 is built from 13 residues. From germline, CDR1 is SGHAT and CDR2 FQNNGV. V lost 4 bases, J lost 5 bases, and 12 bases lay in between. The CDR3 bases are TGTGCCAGCAGCTCCCGGGGCTTACACGAGCAGTACTTC. It yields the protein CASSSRGLHEQYF.

This clonotype came up a few times. One end of the junction fails to match germline, which may point to a read error. The V call is TRBV7-7, the J call TRBJ2-3, with 9 bases matching TRBD1. CDR3 length equals 15 residues. Per germline, CDR1 SSHAT and CDR2 FNYEAQ (reference sequence). The DNA for the CDR3 is TGTGCTAGCAGCCCTGGACAGGGGAGCACAGATACGCAGTATTTT. Translated, it gives CASSPGQGSTDTQYF.

The chain employs TRBV28 and TRBJ1-1; D unclear. The CDR3 length is 12 residues. Trimming stripped 6 bases from V and 7 bases from J, with 12 bases between. Germline lookup yields CDR1 MDHEN and CDR2 SYDVKM. CDR3 residues: CASSSPPNEAFF. The DNA for the CDR3 is TGTGCCAGCAGCTCCCCCCCCAATGAAGCTTTCTTT.

V gene TRBV2 combines with J gene TRBJ1-3; no clear D gene. The length of the CDR3 is 12 residues. Germline V CDR1 and CDR2: SNHLY, FYNNEI. The germline V and J ends were trimmed by 3 bases and 2 bases, with 2 bases remaining between them. The CDR3 DNA is TGTGCCAGCAGTGACCCTGGAAACACCATATATTTT. Translating gives CASSDPGNTIYF.

The chain has TRBV15 and TRBJ2-7; 9 bases line up with TRBD2. Germline V gene data show CDR1 as LNHNV and CDR2 as YYDKDF (reference sequence). The J segment lost 4 bases and the V segment lost 4 bases, leaving 11 bases of the junction unmatched. The CDR3 length is 16 residues. In DNA form, the CDR3 reads TGTGCCACCAGCACCGGACTAGCGTCGGGTCGTTACGAGCAGTACTTC. Residues: CATSTGLASGRYEQYF.

The chain uses TRBV7-2 and TRBJ2-2; TRBD1 agrees at 7 bases. The ends lost 4 bases at V and 7 bases at J; junction bases unmatched: 9. CDR1 SGHTA and CDR2 FQGNSA come from the germline V gene. CDR3 length equals 15 residues. The CDR3 loop reads CASSSRDSLIGELFF. The CDR3 coding sequence is TGTGCCAGCAGCTCCCGGGACAGTCTAATCGGGGAGCTGTTTTTT. Full variable domain (missing parts from reference TRBV7-2 and TRBJ2-2): GAGVSQSPSNKVTEKGKDVELRCDPISGHTALYWYRQSLGQGLEFLIYFQGNSAPDKSGLPSDRFSAERTGGSVSTLTIQRTQQEDSAVYLCASSSRDSLIGELFFGEGSRLTVL.

This rearrangement joins TRBV5-1 to TRBJ2-7; the D is unclear. TRBJ2-1 explains the end of the DNA better; the J call may be wrong. The CDR3 sequence is 13 residues long. Germline V CDR1 and CDR2: SGHRS, YFSETQ. The CDR3 protein is CASSLSGYYEQFF. The CDR3 nucleotides are TGCGCCAGCAGCTTGTCCGGATACTACGAGCAGTTCTTC.

The rearrangement joins TRBV29-1 to TRBJ1-1, with 7 bases lining up with TRBD1. The germline V gene has CDR1 SQVTM and CDR2 ANQGSEA. V dropped 4 bases and J dropped 3; count of bases not matched to a gene: 14. This CDR3 spans 16 amino acids. CDR3 nucleotide sequence: TGCAGCGTTGCCCCCCGGGGGGGGCAGGGGGACACTGAAGCTTTCTTT. Amino acids: CSVAPRGGQGDTEAFF. The full variable domain, in which reference TRBV29-1 and TRBJ1-1 provide the parts outside the CDR3, is SAVISQKPSRDICQRGTSLTIQCQVDSQVTMMFWYRQQPGQSLTLIATANQGSEATYESGFVIDKFPISRPNLTFSTLTVSNMSPEDSSIYLCSVAPRGGQGDTEAFFGQGTRLTVV.

This clonotype was detected once. The CDR3 spells CASSREGEDTEAFF. As DNA, the CDR3 is TGTGCCAGCAGTCGGGAGGGGGAAGACACTGAAGCTTTCTTT. The chain carries TRBV6-4 and TRBJ1-1; D perhaps matches TRBD1 (6 bases). V was cut by 5 bases and J by 3 bases, with 13 bases left in between. CDR1 MRHNA and CDR2 SNTAGT come from the germline V gene. The CDR3 sequence is 14 residues long.

The rearrangement joins TRBV11-2 to TRBJ2-7; D is ambiguous. V lost 5 bases, J lost 6 bases, and 17 bases lay in between. Germline CDR1 and CDR2: SGHAT and FQNNGV. The CDR3 is 14 amino acids. The CDR3 nucleotides read TGTGCCAGCAGCCCAGCCCTCTCGTACAGCGAGCAGTACTTC. It translates to CASSPALSYSEQYF.

The V call is TRBV19, the J call TRBJ1-2; D is perhaps TRBD1 (5 bases). The V end was cut by 4 bases, the J end by 5 bases, with 17 bases between. CDR3 length: 15 amino acids. CDR1 is LNHDA, CDR2 SQIVND, per germline (reference sequence). The CDR3 loop is CASSNGATPSYGYTF. CDR3 nucleotides: TGTGCCAGTAGTAACGGGGCCACACCCTCGTATGGCTACACCTTC.

V gene TRBV29-1 combines with J gene TRBJ2-1, with D unresolved. The germline CDR1 and CDR2 sequences are SQVTM and ANQGSEA. CDR3 length: 17 amino acids. Trimming removed 2 bases at V and 3 bases at J, with 20 bases between. In DNA form, the CDR3 reads TGCAGCGTTGAACTCCACTTAGGTGGGTACCGCTACAATGAGCAGTTCTTC. This encodes CSVELHLGGYRYNEQFF.

The chain joins TRBV4-1 to TRBJ1-5, with unresolved D. CDR3 length: 15 residues. CDR1 and CDR2 (germline): MGHRA, YSYEKL. The ends were cut back, 1 base at V and 0 bases at J, with 7 bases in the middle. Written as DNA, the CDR3 is TGCGCCAGCAGCCAAGTCCCTTATAGCAATCAGCCCCAGCATTTT. This translates into CASSQVPYSNQPQHF.

V and J are TRBV6-5 and TRBJ1-1, with D possibly being TRBD1 (6 bases). The germline V gene encodes CDR1 MNHEY and CDR2 SVGAGI. Deletions cut 5 bases from V and 7 bases from J, with 14 bases between. The CDR3 has 13 amino acids. The CDR3 coding sequence is TGTGCCAGCAGTACGGACCAGGGGATTGAAGCTTTCTTT. Amino acid sequence: CASSTDQGIEAFF.

V and J are TRBV19 and TRBJ1-5; perhaps TRBD1 as D (5 bases). CDR1 is LNHDA, CDR2 SQIVND, per germline (reference sequence). This CDR3 has 13 amino acids. The V end was cut by 6 bases, the J end by 8 bases, with 14 bases between. The CDR3 region is CASSRTPAEPQHF. CDR3 bases: TGTGCCAGTAGCCGGACACCAGCAGAGCCCCAGCATTTT.

V usage is TRBV10-3 and J usage is TRBJ2-7, with 11 nucleotides matching TRBD2. The trim removed 2 bases at V and 3 bases at J, leaving 9 bases unmatched. Germline CDR1 ENHRY, CDR2 SYGVKD. There are 17 residues in the CDR3. The CDR3 DNA follows: TGTGCCATCAGTGAGGCGATCCTCGGGACTAGCGGCTACGAGCAGTACTTC. Translated: CAISEAILGTSGYEQYF.

This chain connects TRBV4-1 to TRBJ2-3, with 7 bases matching TRBD2. The germline V gene has CDR1 MGHRA and CDR2 YSYEKL. The CDR3 totals 16 residues. Trimming cost V 4 bases and J 2 bases; bases outside gene matches: 9. The CDR3: CASSRGAGDTTDTQYF. The DNA for the CDR3 is TGCGCCAGCAGCCGTGGGGCGGGAGACACCACAGATACGCAGTATTTT.

The chain has TRBV11-1 and TRBJ2-1; 15 bases are shared with TRBD2. Germline-derived CDR1 and CDR2 are SGHAT and FQDESV (reference sequence). This CDR3 has 21 residues. V lost 0 bases, J lost 2 bases, and 11 bases stayed unmatched. Written as DNA, the CDR3 is TGTGCCAGCAGCTTAGCCCCCGGGACTAGCGGGAGGCTCCTAGCCTACAATGAGCAGTTCTTC. Protein sequence: CASSLAPGTSGRLLAYNEQFF. The variable domain in full, with the rest retrieved from reference TRBV11-1 and TRBJ2-1, is EAEVAQSPRYKITEKSQAVAFWCDPISGHATLYWYRQILGQGPELLVQFQDESVVDDSQLPKDRFSAERLKGVDSTLKIQPAELGDSAMYLCASSLAPGTSGRLLAYNEQFFGPGTRLTVL.

This rearrangement joins TRBV4-1 to TRBJ2-7; 7 positions match TRBD2. CDR3 length: 18 amino acids. From germline, CDR1 is MGHRA and CDR2 YSYEKL. With 0 bases clipped from V and 7 bases from J, the junction kept 18 bases outside the gene matches. As DNA, the CDR3 is TGCGCCAGCAGCCAAGATCCCCCGGGGACTACGCTCTATGATGAGCAGTACTTC. This gives the protein CASSQDPPGTTLYDEQYF.

The CDR3: CASSLYVGDIMDEQYF. CDR3 sequence (DNA): TGTGCCAGCAGCTTATATGTGGGAGATATAATGGACGAGCAGTACTTC. The chain couples TRBV11-2 to TRBJ2-7; the D gene is possibly TRBD2 (5 bases). Germline V CDR1 and CDR2: SGHAT, FQNNGV. The CDR3 runs 16 residues. V lost 2 bases, J lost 5 bases, and 19 bases lay in between.

The chain is built from TRBV5-1 and TRBJ1-1, with D hard to call. CDR1 and CDR2 from the germline V gene are SGHRS and YFSETQ. CDR3 length equals 15 residues. V dropped 0 bases and J dropped 1 base, with 10 bases sitting between them. The CDR3 sequence: CASSLEWPGNTEAFF. The CDR3 DNA reads TGCGCCAGCAGCTTGGAGTGGCCAGGGAACACTGAAGCTTTCTTT. The full variable domain, in which reference TRBV5-1 and TRBJ1-1 provide the parts outside the CDR3, is KAGVTQTPRYLIKTRGQQVTLSCSPISGHRSVSWYQQTPGQGLQFLFEYFSETQRNKGNFPGRFSGRQFSNSRSEMNVSTLELGDSALYLCASSLEWPGNTEAFFGQGTRLTVV.

This clonotype appeared a single time. J is TRBJ2-5 and V is TRBV5-4; 8 bases line up with TRBD1. The germline V gene has CDR1 SGHNT and CDR2 YYREEE (reference sequence). With 6 bases clipped from V and 5 bases from J, the junction kept 3 bases outside the gene matches. The CDR3 spans 12 residues. The CDR3 reads CASMTGDETQYF. The CDR3 DNA sequence: TGTGCCAGCATGACAGGGGACGAGACCCAGTACTTC.

Of note for this clonotype: An end of the junction does not agree with germline; a read error may underlie this. This chain joins TRBV13 and TRBJ2-1; 10 bases map to TRBD1. CDR1 is PRHDT and CDR2 is FYEKMQ in the germline V gene (reference sequence). CDR3 length equals 16 residues. The CDR3 is CASSTRDRGRYSEQFF. The CDR3 coding sequence is TGTGCCAGCAGCACCCGGGACAGGGGACGGTACAGTGAGCAGTTCTTC.

The V call is TRBV2, the J call TRBJ2-3; 15 bases match TRBD2. CDR3 length: 18 residues. The V gene end was trimmed by 6 bases and the J gene end by 3 bases; junction bases not matched to a gene: 10. The germline V gene encodes CDR1 SNHLY and CDR2 FYNNEI. DNA of the CDR3: TGTGCCAGCAGGGGGGGGACTAGCGGGAGGCCGGTGACAGATACGCAGTATTTT. Translation gives CASRGGTSGRPVTDTQYF.

The V call is TRBV6-5, the J call TRBJ2-7; TRBD2 is a possible D gene (5 bases). Germline V gene lookup returns CDR1 MNHEY and CDR2 SVGAGI. V lost 0 bases and J 3 bases, leaving 9 bases between the germline ends. The CDR3 has 14 residues. The CDR3 sequence is CASSYSRGLYEQYF. CDR3 coding DNA: TGTGCCAGCAGTTACTCACGAGGGCTCTACGAGCAGTACTTC.